The 8 T cell receptor beta chains presented below share a single source sample, sequenced in a study of T cell responses to AZD1222 COVID-19 vaccine. Clones were sequenced by immunoSEQ multiplex PCR, and TCRdb holds only the in-frame ones, with some missing. The sample lists around 50,000 clones; about 81% were seen once. The sample in question was peripheral blood, obtained on day 0 of AZD1222 vaccination. The receptors shown here come from an adult in good health.

The chain recombines TRBV9 with TRBJ2-5; TRBD1 might be the D (6 bases). The CDR3 contains 15 residues. CDR1 is SGDLS, CDR2 YYNGEE, per germline. The V end was cut by 3 bases, the J end by 5 bases, with 17 bases between. The CDR3 sequence is CASSGLQGVGETQYF. The CDR3 DNA is TGTGCCAGCAGCGGATTACAGGGAGTAGGGGAGACCCAGTACTTC. Drawing the rest from reference TRBV9 and TRBJ2-5, the complete variable domain is DSGVTQTPKHLITATGQRVTLRCSPRSGDLSVYWYQQSLDQGLQFLIQYYNGEERAKGNILERFSAQQFPDLHSELNLSSLELGDSALYFCASSGLQGVGETQYFGPGTRLLVL.

V is TRBV12-3 or TRBV12-4 and J is TRBJ1-1; TRBD1 might be the D (6 bases). This CDR3 region has 13 residues. The V end was cut by 6 bases, the J end by 1 base, with 9 bases between. This CDR3 reads CASRRQANTEAFF. CDR3 DNA: TGTGCCAGCAGAAGACAGGCGAACACTGAAGCTTTCTTT.

This clone is a singleton in its sample. V is TRBV19 and J is TRBJ1-1; TRBD1 might be the D (5 bases). The CDR3 runs to 17 residues. Germline values: CDR1 LNHDA, CDR2 SQIVND (reference sequence). Between the trimmed V and J ends, which lost 0 bases and 0 bases, there was a span of 14 bases. The CDR3 is CASSIDPRGGVNTEAFF. CDR3 DNA: TGTGCCAGTAGTATAGATCCCCGTGGGGGGGTGAACACTGAAGCTTTCTTT.

The V gene is TRBV20-1, the J gene TRBJ2-3; 11 positions match TRBD2. CDR3 size: 16 residues. V gave up 3 bases and J gave up 5 bases; unmatched junction bases: 10. CDR1 and CDR2 from the germline V gene are DFQATT and SNEGSKA (reference sequence). Written as DNA, the CDR3 is TGCAGTGCTAGTCCGGGGACTAGCGGCACCCTAGATACGCAGTATTTT. It specifies CSASPGTSGTLDTQYF.

The chain employs TRBV9 and TRBJ2-3; D gene unclear. This CDR3 has 15 amino acids. Trimming left V 6 bases short and J 1 base short, with 15 bases between. Looked up from germline, CDR1 is SGDLS and CDR2 is YYNGEE. The CDR3 nucleotides read TGTGCCAGCACCCCTTACAGCCTAGGCACAGATACGCAGTATTTT. Translated, it gives CASTPYSLGTDTQYF.

The CDR3 loop reads CASLRLGGTYEQYF. The CDR3 nucleotides are TGTGCCAGCCTTCGTTTGGGGGGTACCTACGAGCAGTACTTC. V is TRBV27 and J is TRBJ2-7; D may be TRBD2 (6 bases). Trimming cost V 8 bases and J 2 bases, with 16 bases left between them. Germline values: CDR1 MNHEY, CDR2 SMNVEV (reference sequence). The CDR3 covers 14 residues.

This sequence joins TRBV12-3 or TRBV12-4 and TRBJ1-4; TRBD1 aligns across 8 bases. The CDR3 totals 13 residues. V shed 6 bases, J shed 10 bases, and the junction held 7 bases outside the gene matches. CDR3 in amino acids: CASSKGQGGKLFF. CDR3 coding DNA: TGTGCCAGCAGCAAAGGACAGGGAGGAAAACTGTTTTTT.

The gene calls are TRBV6-2 or TRBV6-3 and TRBJ1-1; perhaps TRBD1 as D (6 bases). The CDR3 is 15 residues long. V shed 2 bases and J shed 5 bases, with 15 bases lying between them. Germline lookup yields CDR1 MNHEY and CDR2 SVGEGT. CDR3 residues: CASSYPAGAWTEAFF. DNA for the CDR3: TGTGCCAGCAGTTACCCGGCAGGGGCTTGGACTGAAGCTTTCTTT.